This T cell receptor (beta chain) stems from a study of shared clonotypes between healthy human individuals. Some clones are missing from TCRdb's copy, which holds only in-frame ones; the method was immunoSEQ multiplex PCR. The sample holds 700,000 to 950,000 clones, around 96% seen once. The CDR3 is 18 residues long. V shed 2 bases and J 2 bases; nucleotides not matched to a gene: 14. CDR1 and CDR2 (germline): SEHNR, FQNEAQ (reference sequence). Naive CD8 cells comprised CD45RO-negative, CCR7-positively selected cells, excluding terminally differentiated effector memory CD45RA+ cells. The specimen was naive CD8+ T cells sorted from blood. This rearrangement joins TRBV7-9 to TRBJ1-1; 7 positions agree with TRBD1. The sequence was collected from a man aged 30-40 years in good health. CDR3 loop: CASSLLGGAYTRNTEAFF. In DNA form, the CDR3 reads TGTGCCAGCAGCTTATTAGGGGGCGCATACACGAGAAACACTGAAGCTTTCTTT.